These T cell receptor beta chains were read from a single sample in a study of persistence of HIV-infected CD4 T cells. Clones were read by immunoSEQ multiplex PCR, and TCRdb kept only the in-frame ones, dropping some. The table records tens of thousands of clones, approximately 90% of them present only once. Their recognized antigens are unknown. The starting material was CD4+ T cells sorted from PBMCs after approximately 19-hour stimulation, obtained from a patient who received antiretroviral therapy. The receptors were sampled from an adult man with HIV who was CMV-seropositive. Both conserved end residues are part of each CDR3. Each record gives: J gene, clone size, V gene, CDR3 length, D gene, CDR3 protein, CDR3 DNA. D genes are given only for firm matches. Not every row has a clone size; where given, it reads once, few, many or a size class.

j_gene: TRBJ1-4
abundance: -
v_gene: TRBV7-2
len: 16
d_gene: TRBD1
CDR3aa: CASSSLMDRGREKLFF
CDR3nt: TGTGCCAGCAGCTCCCTAATGGACAGGGGGCGTGAAAAACTGTTTTTT

j_gene: TRBJ2-5
abundance: -
v_gene: TRBV25-1
len: 17
d_gene: TRBD1
CDR3aa: CASSGVGQGHFQETQYF
CDR3nt: TGTGCCAGCAGTGGGGTGGGACAGGGGCATTTCCAAGAGACCCAGTACTTC

j_gene: TRBJ2-1
abundance: -
v_gene: TRBV27
len: 18
d_gene: -
CDR3aa: CASRDSGFHKAGNNEQFF
CDR3nt: TGTGCCAGCAGGGACAGTGGGTTTCATAAGGCGGGCAACAATGAGCAGTTCTTC

j_gene: TRBJ1-2
abundance: once
v_gene: TRBV15
len: 11
d_gene: -
CDR3aa: CATSRDGGYTF
CDR3nt: TGTGCCACCAGCAGAGACGGTGGCTACACCTTC

j_gene: TRBJ2-1
abundance: -
v_gene: TRBV7-2
len: 14
d_gene: TRBD2
CDR3aa: CASSLTVTSDEQFF
CDR3nt: TGTGCCAGCAGCTTAACAGTAACTAGCGATGAGCAGTTCTTC

j_gene: TRBJ1-1
abundance: -
v_gene: TRBV27
len: 14
d_gene: -
CDR3aa: CASSLRNPNTEAFF
CDR3nt: TGTGCCAGCAGTTTAAGGAACCCGAACACTGAAGCTTTCTTT

j_gene: TRBJ1-2
abundance: few
v_gene: TRBV6-1
len: 14
d_gene: -
CDR3aa: CASSLDGGGFGYTF
CDR3nt: TGTGCCAGCAGCCTCGATGGAGGGGGTTTTGGCTACACCTTC

j_gene: TRBJ1-2
abundance: -
v_gene: TRBV4-3
len: 15
d_gene: -
CDR3aa: CASSQDRTAPRGYTF
CDR3nt: TGCGCCAGCAGCCAAGATAGGACAGCTCCTCGTGGCTACACCTTC

j_gene: TRBJ2-4
abundance: -
v_gene: TRBV7-2
len: 14
d_gene: TRBD1
CDR3aa: CASSLTGNKNIQYF
CDR3nt: TGTGCCAGCAGCTTGACAGGGAACAAAAACATTCAGTACTTC

j_gene: TRBJ1-5
abundance: -
v_gene: TRBV6-6
len: 15
d_gene: TRBD1
CDR3aa: CASSQGTGHNQPQHF
CDR3nt: TGTGCCAGCAGCCAGGGGACAGGGCACAATCAGCCCCAGCATTTT

j_gene: TRBJ2-7
abundance: once
v_gene: TRBV29-1
len: 12
d_gene: TRBD1
CDR3aa: CSAAQGWNEQYF
CDR3nt: TGCAGCGCCGCACAGGGGTGGAACGAGCAGTACTTC

j_gene: TRBJ2-3
abundance: -
v_gene: TRBV7-6
len: 14
d_gene: -
CDR3aa: CASSLAHLSGTQYF
CDR3nt: TGTGCCAGCAGCTTAGCGCATCTATCGGGTACGCAGTATTTT

j_gene: TRBJ2-2
abundance: -
v_gene: TRBV24-1
len: 17
d_gene: TRBD1
CDR3aa: CATSDSRDRVNTGELFF
CDR3nt: TGTGCCACCAGTGACTCCCGGGACAGGGTGAACACCGGGGAGCTGTTTTTT

j_gene: TRBJ2-3
abundance: -
v_gene: TRBV19
len: 15
d_gene: -
CDR3aa: CACTGQPSSTDTQYF
CDR3nt: TGTGCCTGTACGGGGCAGCCTTCTAGCACAGATACGCAGTATTTT

j_gene: TRBJ2-7
abundance: -
v_gene: TRBV10-1
len: 12
d_gene: -
CDR3aa: CASSRDGYEQYF
CDR3nt: TGCGCCAGCAGTCGGGACGGATACGAGCAGTACTTC

j_gene: TRBJ1-4
abundance: once
v_gene: TRBV4-3
len: 15
d_gene: TRBD1
CDR3aa: CASSQMTGGLEKLFF
CDR3nt: TGCGCCAGCAGCCAGATGACAGGGGGACTTGAAAAACTGTTTTTT

j_gene: TRBJ2-7
abundance: few
v_gene: TRBV27
len: 13
d_gene: TRBD2
CDR3aa: CASSPRTSYEQYF
CDR3nt: TGTGCCAGCAGTCCTCGGACTAGTTACGAGCAGTACTTC

j_gene: TRBJ2-4
abundance: -
v_gene: TRBV28
len: 15
d_gene: TRBD2
CDR3aa: CASSSLAGGGNIQYF
CDR3nt: TGTGCCAGCAGTTCATTAGCGGGAGGTGGAAACATTCAGTACTTC

j_gene: TRBJ2-7
abundance: -
v_gene: TRBV7-2
len: 15
d_gene: -
CDR3aa: CASSLGFSHSYEQYF
CDR3nt: TGTGCCAGCAGCTTAGGGTTTTCTCACTCCTACGAGCAGTACTTC

j_gene: TRBJ1-5
abundance: -
v_gene: TRBV18
len: 15
d_gene: -
CDR3aa: CASSPSRVSNQPQHF
CDR3nt: TGTGCCAGCTCACCATCCAGGGTTAGCAATCAGCCCCAGCATTTT

j_gene: TRBJ2-1
abundance: -
v_gene: TRBV7-6
len: 18
d_gene: -
CDR3aa: CASSLRSAGQSSYNEQFF
CDR3nt: TGTGCCAGCAGCTTAAGGTCGGCGGGACAGAGCTCCTACAATGAGCAGTTCTTC

j_gene: TRBJ1-2
abundance: -
v_gene: TRBV7-2
len: 15
d_gene: TRBD1
CDR3aa: CASSLVDRGVWGYTF
CDR3nt: TGTGCCAGCAGCTTAGTAGACAGGGGTGTGTGGGGCTACACCTTC